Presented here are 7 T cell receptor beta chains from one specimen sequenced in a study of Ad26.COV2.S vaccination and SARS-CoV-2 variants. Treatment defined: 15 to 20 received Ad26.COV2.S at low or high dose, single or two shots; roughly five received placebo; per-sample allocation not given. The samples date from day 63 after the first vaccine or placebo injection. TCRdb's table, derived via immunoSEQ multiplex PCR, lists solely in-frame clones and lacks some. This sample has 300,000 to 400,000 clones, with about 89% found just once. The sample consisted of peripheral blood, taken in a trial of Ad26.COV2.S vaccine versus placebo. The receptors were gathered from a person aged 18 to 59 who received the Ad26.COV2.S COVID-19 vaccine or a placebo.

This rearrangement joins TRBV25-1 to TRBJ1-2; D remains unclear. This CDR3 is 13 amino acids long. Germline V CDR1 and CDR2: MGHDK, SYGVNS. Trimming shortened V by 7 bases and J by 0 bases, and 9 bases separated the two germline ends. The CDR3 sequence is CASMAGANYGYTF. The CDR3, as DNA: TGTGCCAGCATGGCGGGAGCTAACTATGGCTACACCTTC.

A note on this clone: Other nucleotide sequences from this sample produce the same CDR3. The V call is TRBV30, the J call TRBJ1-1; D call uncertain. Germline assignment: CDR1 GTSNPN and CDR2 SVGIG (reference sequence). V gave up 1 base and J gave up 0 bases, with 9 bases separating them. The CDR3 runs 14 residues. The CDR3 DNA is TGTGCCTGGAGTGCAACTCGCATGAACACTGAAGCTTTCTTT. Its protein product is CAWSATRMNTEAFF.

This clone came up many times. DNA of the CDR3: TGTGCCAGCAGTTCCCCGGCGTACGTGGGACGCAATGAGCAGTTCTTC. Amino acids: CASSSPAYVGRNEQFF. J is TRBJ2-1 and V is TRBV27, with D perhaps assigned TRBD1 or TRBD2 (5 bases each). Germline CDR1 MNHEY, CDR2 SMNVEV (reference sequence). The V end was cut by 4 bases, the J end by 6 bases, with 19 bases between. This CDR3 has 16 amino acids.

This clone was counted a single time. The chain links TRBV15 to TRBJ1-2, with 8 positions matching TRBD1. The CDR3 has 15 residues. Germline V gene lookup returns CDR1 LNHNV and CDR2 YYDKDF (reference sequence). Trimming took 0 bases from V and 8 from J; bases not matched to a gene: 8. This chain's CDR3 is CATSRDGQGAWGYTF. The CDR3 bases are TGTGCCACCAGCAGAGATGGCCAGGGGGCGTGGGGCTACACCTTC.

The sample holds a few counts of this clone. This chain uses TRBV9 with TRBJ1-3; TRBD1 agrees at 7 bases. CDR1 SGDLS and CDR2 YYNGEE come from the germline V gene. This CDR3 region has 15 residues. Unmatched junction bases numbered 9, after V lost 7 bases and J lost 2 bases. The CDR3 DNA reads TGTGCCAGCGGAGGGGGCAGCAGCCCTGGAAACACCATATATTTT. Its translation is CASGGGSSPGNTIYF.

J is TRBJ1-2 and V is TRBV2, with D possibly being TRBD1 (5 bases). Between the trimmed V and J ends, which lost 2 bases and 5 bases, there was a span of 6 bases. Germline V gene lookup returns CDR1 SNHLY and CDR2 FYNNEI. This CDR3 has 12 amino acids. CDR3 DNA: TGTGCCAGCAGTGAACAGGGATATGGCTACACCTTC. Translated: CASSEQGYGYTF.

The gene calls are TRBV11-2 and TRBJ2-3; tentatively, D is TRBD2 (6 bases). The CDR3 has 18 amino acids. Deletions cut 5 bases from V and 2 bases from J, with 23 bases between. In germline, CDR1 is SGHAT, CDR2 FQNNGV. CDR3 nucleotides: TGTGCCAGCAGCGCGACGCACCGGGACTCCTTTTCCACAGATACGCAGTATTTT. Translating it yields CASSATHRDSFSTDTQYF. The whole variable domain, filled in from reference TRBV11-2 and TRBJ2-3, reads EAGVAQSPRYKIIEKRQSVAFWCNPISGHATLYWYQQILGQGPKLLIQFQNNGVVDDSQLPKDRFSAERLKGVDSTLKIQPAKLEDSAVYLCASSATHRDSFSTDTQYFGPGTRLTVL.